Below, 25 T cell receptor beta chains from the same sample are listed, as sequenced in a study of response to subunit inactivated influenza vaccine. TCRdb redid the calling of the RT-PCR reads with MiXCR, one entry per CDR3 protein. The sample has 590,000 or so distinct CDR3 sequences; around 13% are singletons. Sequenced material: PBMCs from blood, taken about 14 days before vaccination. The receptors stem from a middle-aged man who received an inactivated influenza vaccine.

CDR3 in amino acids: CASRRGRPQQNYGYTF. As DNA, the CDR3 is TGTGCCAGCAGACGGGGCAGGCCACAACAAAACTATGGCTACACCTTC. The J gene is TRBJ1-2, the V gene TRBV13; maybe TRBD1 (5 bases). This CDR3 is 16 amino acids long. Between the trimmed V and J ends, which lost 6 bases and 2 bases, there was a span of 19 bases. Germline V gene lookup returns CDR1 PRHDT and CDR2 FYEKMQ (reference sequence).

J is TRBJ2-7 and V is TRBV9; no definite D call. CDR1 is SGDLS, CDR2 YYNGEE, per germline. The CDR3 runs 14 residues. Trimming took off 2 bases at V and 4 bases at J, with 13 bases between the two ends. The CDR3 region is CASSVATPGYEQYF. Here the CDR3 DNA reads TGTGCCAGCAGCGTTGCAACCCCTGGGTACGAGCAGTACTTC.

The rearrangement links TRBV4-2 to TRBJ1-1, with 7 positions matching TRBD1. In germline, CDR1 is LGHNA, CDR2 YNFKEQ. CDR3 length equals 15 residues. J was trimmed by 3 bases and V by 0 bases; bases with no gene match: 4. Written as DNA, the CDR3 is TGTGCCAGCAGCCAAGATTCAGGGGGGTACACTGAAGCTTTCTTT. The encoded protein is CASSQDSGGYTEAFF.

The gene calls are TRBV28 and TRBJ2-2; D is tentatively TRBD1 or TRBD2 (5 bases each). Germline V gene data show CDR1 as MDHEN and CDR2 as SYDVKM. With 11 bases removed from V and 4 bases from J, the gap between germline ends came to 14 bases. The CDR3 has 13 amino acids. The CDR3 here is CAGRQGVTGELFF. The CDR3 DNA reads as TGTGCCGGGCGGCAGGGAGTCACCGGGGAGCTGTTTTTT.

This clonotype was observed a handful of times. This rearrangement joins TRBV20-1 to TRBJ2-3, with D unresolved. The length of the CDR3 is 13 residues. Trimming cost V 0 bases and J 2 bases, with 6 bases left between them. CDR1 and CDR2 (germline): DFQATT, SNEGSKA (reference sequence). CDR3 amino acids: CSARDPYTDTQYF. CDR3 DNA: TGCAGTGCTAGAGATCCCTACACAGATACGCAGTATTTT.

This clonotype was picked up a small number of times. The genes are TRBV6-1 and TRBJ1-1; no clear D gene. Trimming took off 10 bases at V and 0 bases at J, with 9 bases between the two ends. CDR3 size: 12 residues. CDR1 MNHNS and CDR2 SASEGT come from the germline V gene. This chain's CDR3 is CAILIMNTEAFF. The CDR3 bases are TGTGCCATCCTAATCATGAACACTGAAGCTTTCTTT.

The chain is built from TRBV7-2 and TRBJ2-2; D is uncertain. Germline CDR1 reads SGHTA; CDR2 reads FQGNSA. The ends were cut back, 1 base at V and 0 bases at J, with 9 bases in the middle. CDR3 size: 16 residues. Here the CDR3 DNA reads TGTGCCAGCAGCTTAGGACCTAGAGCGAACACCGGGGAGCTGTTTTTT. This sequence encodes CASSLGPRANTGELFF.

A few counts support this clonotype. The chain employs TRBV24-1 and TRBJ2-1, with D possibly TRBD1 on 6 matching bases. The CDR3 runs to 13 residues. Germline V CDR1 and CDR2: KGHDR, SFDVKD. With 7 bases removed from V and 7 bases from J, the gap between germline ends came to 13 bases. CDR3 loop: CATRLTGRNEQFF. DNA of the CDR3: TGTGCCACCAGGCTTACAGGGCGAAATGAGCAGTTCTTC.

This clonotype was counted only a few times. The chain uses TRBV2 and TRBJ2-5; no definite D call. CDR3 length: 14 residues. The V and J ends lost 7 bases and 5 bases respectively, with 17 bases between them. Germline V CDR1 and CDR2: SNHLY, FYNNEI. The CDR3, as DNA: TGTGCCAGCACGACGGGTGTGGGGAAGGAGACCCAGTACTTC. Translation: CASTTGVGKETQYF. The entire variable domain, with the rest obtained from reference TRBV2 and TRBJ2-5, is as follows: EPEVTQTPSHQVTQMGQEVILRCVPISNHLYFYWYRQILGQKVEFLVSFYNNEISEKSEIFDDQFSVERPDGSNFTLKIRSTKLEDSAMYFCASTTGVGKETQYFGPGTRLLVL.

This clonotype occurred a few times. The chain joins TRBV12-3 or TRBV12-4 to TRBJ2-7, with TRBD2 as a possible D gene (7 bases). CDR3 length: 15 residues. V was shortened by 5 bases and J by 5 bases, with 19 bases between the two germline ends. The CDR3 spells CASSLVGGRSNEQYF. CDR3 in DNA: TGTGCCAGCAGTCTGGTCGGGGGGCGCTCGAACGAGCAGTACTTC.

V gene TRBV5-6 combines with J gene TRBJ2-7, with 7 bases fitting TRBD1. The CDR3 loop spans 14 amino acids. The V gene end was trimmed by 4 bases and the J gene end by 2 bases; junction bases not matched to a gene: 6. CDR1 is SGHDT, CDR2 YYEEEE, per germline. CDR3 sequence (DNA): TGTGCCAGCAGCCGGGACAGCTCTGCCTACGAGCAGTACTTC. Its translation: CASSRDSSAYEQYF.

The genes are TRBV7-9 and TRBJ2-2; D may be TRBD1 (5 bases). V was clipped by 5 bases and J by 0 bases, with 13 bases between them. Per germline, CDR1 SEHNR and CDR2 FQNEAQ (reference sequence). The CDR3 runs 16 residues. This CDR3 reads CASSLSPTANTGELFF. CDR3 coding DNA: TGTGCCAGCAGCCTAAGCCCGACAGCGAACACCGGGGAGCTGTTTTTT.

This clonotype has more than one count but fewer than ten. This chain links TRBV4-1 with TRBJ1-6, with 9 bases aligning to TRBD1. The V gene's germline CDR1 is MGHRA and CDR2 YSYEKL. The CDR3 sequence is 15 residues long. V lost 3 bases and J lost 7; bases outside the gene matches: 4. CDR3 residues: CASSQLGTGNSPLHF. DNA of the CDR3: TGCGCCAGCAGCCAGCTCGGGACAGGGAATTCACCCCTCCACTTT.

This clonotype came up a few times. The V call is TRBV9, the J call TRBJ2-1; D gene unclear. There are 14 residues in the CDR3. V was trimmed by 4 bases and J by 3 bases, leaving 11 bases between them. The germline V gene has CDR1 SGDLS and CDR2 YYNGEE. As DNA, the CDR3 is TGTGCCAGCAGCTACGGACCCATCTACAATGAGCAGTTCTTC. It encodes CASSYGPIYNEQFF.

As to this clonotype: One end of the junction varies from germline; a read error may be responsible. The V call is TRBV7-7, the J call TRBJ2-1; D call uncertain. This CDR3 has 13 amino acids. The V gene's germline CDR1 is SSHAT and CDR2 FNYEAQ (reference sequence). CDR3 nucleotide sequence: TGTGCTAGCAGCGTGAATATGGCCCATGAGCAGTTCTTC. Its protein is CASSVNMAHEQFF. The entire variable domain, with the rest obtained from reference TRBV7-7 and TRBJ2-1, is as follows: GAGVSQSPRYKVTKRGQDVTLRCDPISSHATLYWYQQALGQGPEFLTYFNYEAQPDKSGLPSDRFSAERPEGSISTLTIQRTEQRDSAMYRCASSVNMAHEQFFGPGTRLTVL.

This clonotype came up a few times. The CDR3 bases are TGTGCCAGCAGCAAGGAGTACACTGAAGCTTTCTTT. Its translation: CASSKEYTEAFF. The chain uses TRBV6-2 or TRBV6-3 and TRBJ1-1; D remains unclear. The CDR3 spans 12 residues. Trimming shortened V by 6 bases and J by 3 bases, and 8 bases separated the two germline ends. Germline values: CDR1 MNHEY, CDR2 SVGEGT.

The CDR3 sequence: CASSLVVLAGQYEQYF. CDR3 DNA: TGTGCCAGCAGCTTAGTCGTACTAGCGGGCCAATACGAGCAGTACTTC. This chain connects TRBV7-2 to TRBJ2-7; 9 bases align to TRBD2. The CDR3 is made up of 16 amino acids. Germline lookup yields CDR1 SGHTA and CDR2 FQGNSA. The ends lost 1 base at V and 4 bases at J; junction bases unmatched: 8. The full variable domain, with the rest looked up from reference TRBV7-2 and TRBJ2-7, is GAGVSQSPSNKVTEKGKDVELRCDPISGHTALYWYRQSLGQGLEFLIYFQGNSAPDKSGLPSDRFSAERTGGSVSTLTIQRTQQEDSAVYLCASSLVVLAGQYEQYFGPGTRLTVT.

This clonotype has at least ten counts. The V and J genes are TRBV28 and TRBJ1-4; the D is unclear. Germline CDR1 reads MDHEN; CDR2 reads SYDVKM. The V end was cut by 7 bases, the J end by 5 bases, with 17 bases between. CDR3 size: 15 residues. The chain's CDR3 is CASTYEDGWNEKLFF. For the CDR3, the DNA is TGTGCCAGCACTTACGAGGACGGATGGAATGAAAAACTGTTTTTT.

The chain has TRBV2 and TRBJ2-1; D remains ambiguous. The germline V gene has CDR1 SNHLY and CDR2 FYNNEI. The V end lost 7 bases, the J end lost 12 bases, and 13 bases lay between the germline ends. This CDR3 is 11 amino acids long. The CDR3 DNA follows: TGTGCCAGCACGGGTTTAGCCGGGCAGTTCTTC. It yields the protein CASTGLAGQFF. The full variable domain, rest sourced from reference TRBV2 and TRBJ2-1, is EPEVTQTPSHQVTQMGQEVILRCVPISNHLYFYWYRQILGQKVEFLVSFYNNEISEKSEIFDDQFSVERPDGSNFTLKIRSTKLEDSAMYFCASTGLAGQFFGPGTRLTVL.

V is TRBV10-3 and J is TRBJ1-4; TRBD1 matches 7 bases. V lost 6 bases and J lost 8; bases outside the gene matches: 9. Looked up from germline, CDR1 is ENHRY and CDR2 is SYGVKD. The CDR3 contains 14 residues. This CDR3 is CAISNRGGVEKLFF. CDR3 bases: TGTGCCATCAGCAACAGGGGCGGGGTGGAAAAACTGTTTTTT.

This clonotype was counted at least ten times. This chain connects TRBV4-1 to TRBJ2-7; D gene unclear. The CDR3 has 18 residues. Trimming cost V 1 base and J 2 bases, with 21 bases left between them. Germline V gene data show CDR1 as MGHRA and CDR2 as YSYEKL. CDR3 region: CASSQVLSSAVPAYEQYF. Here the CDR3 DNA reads TGCGCCAGCAGCCAAGTTCTATCTTCGGCAGTTCCAGCCTACGAGCAGTACTTC.

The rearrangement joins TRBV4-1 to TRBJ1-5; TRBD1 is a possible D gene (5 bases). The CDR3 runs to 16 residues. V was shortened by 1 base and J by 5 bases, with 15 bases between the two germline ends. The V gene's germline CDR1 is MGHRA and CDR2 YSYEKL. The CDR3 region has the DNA TGCGCCAGCAGCCAAGTGCGAGGGGATAGGGATCAGCCCCAGCATTTT. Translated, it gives CASSQVRGDRDQPQHF.

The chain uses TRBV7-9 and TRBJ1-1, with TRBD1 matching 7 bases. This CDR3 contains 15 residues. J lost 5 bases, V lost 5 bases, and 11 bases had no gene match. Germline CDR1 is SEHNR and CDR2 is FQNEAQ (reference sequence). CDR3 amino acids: CASSQNKQGRTEAFF. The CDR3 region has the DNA TGTGCCAGCAGCCAGAATAAACAGGGGAGGACTGAAGCTTTCTTT. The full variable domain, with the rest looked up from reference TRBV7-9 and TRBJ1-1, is DTGVSQNPRHKITKRGQNVTFRCDPISEHNRLYWYRQTLGQGPEFLTYFQNEAQLEKSRLLSDRFSAERPKGSFSTLEIQRTEQGDSAMYLCASSQNKQGRTEAFFGQGTRLTVV.

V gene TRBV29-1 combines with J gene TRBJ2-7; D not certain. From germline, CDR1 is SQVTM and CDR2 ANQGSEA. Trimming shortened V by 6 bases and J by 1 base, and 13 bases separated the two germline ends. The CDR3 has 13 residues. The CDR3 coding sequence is TGCAGCGTCGGTCCTCCCTATTCCTACGAGCAGTACTTC. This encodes CSVGPPYSYEQYF.

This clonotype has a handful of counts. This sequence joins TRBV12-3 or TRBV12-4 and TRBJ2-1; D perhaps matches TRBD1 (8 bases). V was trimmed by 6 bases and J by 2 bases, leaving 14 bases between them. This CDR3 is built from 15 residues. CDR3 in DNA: TGTGCCAGCAGCAAACAGGGGGGGCCCTACAATGAGCAGTTCTTC. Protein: CASSKQGGPYNEQFF.